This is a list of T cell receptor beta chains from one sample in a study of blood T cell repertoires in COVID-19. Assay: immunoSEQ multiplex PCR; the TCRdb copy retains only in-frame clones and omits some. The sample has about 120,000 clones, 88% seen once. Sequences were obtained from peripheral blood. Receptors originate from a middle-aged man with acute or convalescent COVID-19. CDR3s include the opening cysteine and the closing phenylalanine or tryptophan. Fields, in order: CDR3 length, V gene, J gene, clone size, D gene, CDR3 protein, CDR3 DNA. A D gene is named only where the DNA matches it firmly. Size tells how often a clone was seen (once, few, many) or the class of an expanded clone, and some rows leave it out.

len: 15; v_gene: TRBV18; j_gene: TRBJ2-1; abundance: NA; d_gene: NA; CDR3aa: CASSPMGLGYDEQFF; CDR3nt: TGTGCCAGCTCACCGATGGGGCTAGGCTACGATGAGCAGTTCTTC
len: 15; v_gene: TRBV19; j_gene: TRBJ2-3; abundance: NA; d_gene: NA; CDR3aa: CASSIGSSGTDTQYF; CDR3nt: TGTGCCAGTAGTATAGGCAGTAGCGGCACAGATACGCAGTATTTT
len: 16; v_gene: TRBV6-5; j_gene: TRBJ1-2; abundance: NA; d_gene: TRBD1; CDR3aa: CASSYSRTGGGYGYTF; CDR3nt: TGTGCCAGCAGTTACTCAAGGACAGGGGGCGGCTATGGCTACACCTTC
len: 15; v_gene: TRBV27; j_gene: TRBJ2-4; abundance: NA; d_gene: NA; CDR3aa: CASSLLPGFGNIQYF; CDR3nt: TGTGCCAGCAGTTTATTGCCGGGATTTGGAAACATTCAGTACTTC
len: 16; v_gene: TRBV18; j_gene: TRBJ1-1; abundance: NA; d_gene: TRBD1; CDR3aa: CASSPQGTGGITEAFF; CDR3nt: TGTGCCAGCTCACCACAGGGGACAGGGGGAATCACTGAAGCTTTCTTT
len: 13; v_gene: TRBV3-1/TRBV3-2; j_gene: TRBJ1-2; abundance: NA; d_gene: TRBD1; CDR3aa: CASSQEERQGSTF; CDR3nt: TGTGCCAGCAGCCAAGAAGAGAGACAGGGATCCACCTTC
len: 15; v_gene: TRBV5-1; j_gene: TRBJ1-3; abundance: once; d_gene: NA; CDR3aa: CASSLGTTVGNTIYF; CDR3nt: TGCGCCAGCAGCTTGGGAACGACAGTCGGAAACACCATATATTTT
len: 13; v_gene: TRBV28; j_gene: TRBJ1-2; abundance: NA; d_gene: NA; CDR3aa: CASSPRQAYGYTF; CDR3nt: TGTGCCAGCAGTCCCCGACAGGCGTATGGCTACACCTTC
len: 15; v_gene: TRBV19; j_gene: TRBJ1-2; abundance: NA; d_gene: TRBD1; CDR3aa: CASSILGTANYGYTF; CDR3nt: TGTGCCAGTAGTATTTTAGGGACAGCTAACTATGGCTACACCTTC
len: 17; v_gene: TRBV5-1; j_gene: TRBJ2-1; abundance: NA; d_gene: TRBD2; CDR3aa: CASSLAPLGRVGNEQFF; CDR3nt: TGCGCCAGCAGCTTGGCTCCATTAGGGAGGGTCGGTAATGAGCAGTTCTTC
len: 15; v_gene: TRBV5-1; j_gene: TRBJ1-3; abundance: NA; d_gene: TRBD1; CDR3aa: CASSPDRGHWNTIYF; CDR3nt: TGCGCCAGCAGCCCCGACAGGGGTCATTGGAACACCATATATTTT
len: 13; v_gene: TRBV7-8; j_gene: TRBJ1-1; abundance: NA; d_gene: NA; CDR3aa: CASSLVLPNEAFF; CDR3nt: TGTGCCAGCAGCTTAGTGCTACCTAATGAAGCTTTCTTT
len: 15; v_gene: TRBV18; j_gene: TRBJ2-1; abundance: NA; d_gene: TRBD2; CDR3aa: CATTTLGGLYNEQFF; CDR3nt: TGTGCCACCACCACCCTGGGAGGGCTATACAATGAGCAGTTCTTC
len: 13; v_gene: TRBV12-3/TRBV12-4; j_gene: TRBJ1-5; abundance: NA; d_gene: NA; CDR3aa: CASRRTGEAPQHF; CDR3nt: TGTGCCAGCAGAAGGACTGGAGAGGCGCCCCAGCATTTT
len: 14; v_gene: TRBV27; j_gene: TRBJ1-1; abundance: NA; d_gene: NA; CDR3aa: CAVRRETGNTEAFF; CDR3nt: TGTGCCGTCCGGAGAGAGACAGGGAACACTGAAGCTTTCTTT
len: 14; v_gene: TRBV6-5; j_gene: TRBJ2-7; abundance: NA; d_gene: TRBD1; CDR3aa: CASSWGTGAYEQYF; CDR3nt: TGTGCCAGCAGTTGGGGGACAGGGGCCTACGAGCAGTACTTC
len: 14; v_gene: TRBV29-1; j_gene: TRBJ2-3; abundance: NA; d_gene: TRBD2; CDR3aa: CSVVRAGDTDTQYF; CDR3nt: TGCAGCGTTGTTAGGGCGGGGGACACAGATACGCAGTATTTT
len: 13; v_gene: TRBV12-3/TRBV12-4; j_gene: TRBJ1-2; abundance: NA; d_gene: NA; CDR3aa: CASSFEGVGGYTF; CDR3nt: TGTGCCAGCAGTTTCGAAGGGGTAGGTGGCTACACCTTC
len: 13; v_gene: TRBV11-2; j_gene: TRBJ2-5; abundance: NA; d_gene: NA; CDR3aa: CASSPGLSETQYF; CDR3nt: TGTGCCAGCAGCCCCGGACTGTCGGAGACCCAGTACTTC
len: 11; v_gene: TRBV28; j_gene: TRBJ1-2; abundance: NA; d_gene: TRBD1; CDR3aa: CAIAGGYGYTF; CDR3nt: TGTGCCATCGCAGGGGGCTATGGCTACACCTTC
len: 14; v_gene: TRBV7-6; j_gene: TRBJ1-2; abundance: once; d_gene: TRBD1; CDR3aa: CASSFSDRGYGYTF; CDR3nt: TGTGCCAGCAGTTTCTCGGACAGGGGATATGGCTACACCTTC
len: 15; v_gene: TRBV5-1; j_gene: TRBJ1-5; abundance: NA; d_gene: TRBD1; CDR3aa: CASSLAGGRGQPQHF; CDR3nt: TGCGCCAGCAGCTTGGCCGGGGGCAGGGGGCAGCCCCAGCATTTT
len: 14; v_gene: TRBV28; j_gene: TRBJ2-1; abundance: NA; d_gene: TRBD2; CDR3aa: CASSGTSGSNEQFF; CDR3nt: TGTGCCAGCAGCGGGACTAGCGGGAGCAATGAGCAGTTCTTC
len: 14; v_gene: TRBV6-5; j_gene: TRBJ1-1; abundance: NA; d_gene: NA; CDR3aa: CASSIRVPNTEAFF; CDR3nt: TGTGCCAGCAGCATCAGGGTACCGAACACTGAAGCTTTCTTT
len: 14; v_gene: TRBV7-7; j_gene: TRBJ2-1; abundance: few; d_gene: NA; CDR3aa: CASSPQTGGSEQFF; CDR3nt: TGTGCTAGCAGCCCTCAGACAGGTGGTTCTGAGCAGTTCTTC
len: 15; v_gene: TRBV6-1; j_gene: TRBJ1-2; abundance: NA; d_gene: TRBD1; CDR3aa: CASTEPPGGIYGYTF; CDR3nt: TGTGCCAGCACTGAACCGCCAGGGGGCATCTATGGCTACACCTTC
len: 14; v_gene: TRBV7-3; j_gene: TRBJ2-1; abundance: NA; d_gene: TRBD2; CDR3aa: CASSSILAGGPQFF; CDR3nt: TGTGCCAGCAGCTCTATACTAGCGGGGGGGCCCCAGTTCTTC
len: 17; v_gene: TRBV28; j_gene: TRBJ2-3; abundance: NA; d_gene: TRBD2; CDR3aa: CASEQITSGRAADTQYF; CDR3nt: TGTGCCAGCGAACAAATCACCAGCGGGAGAGCCGCAGATACGCAGTATTTT
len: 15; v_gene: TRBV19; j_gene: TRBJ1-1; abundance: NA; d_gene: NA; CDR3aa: CASLPPRVSVTEAFF; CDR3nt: TGTGCCAGCCTGCCCCCCAGGGTGTCGGTCACTGAAGCTTTCTTT
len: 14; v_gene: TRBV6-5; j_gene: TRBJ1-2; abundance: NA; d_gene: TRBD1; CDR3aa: CASSYSAGGDGYTF; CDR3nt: TGTGCCAGCAGTTACTCCGCAGGGGGTGATGGCTACACCTTC
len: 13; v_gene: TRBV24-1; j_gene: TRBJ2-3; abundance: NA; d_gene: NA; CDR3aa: CATSDTSTDTQYF; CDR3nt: TGTGCCACCAGTGACACTAGCACAGATACGCAGTATTTT
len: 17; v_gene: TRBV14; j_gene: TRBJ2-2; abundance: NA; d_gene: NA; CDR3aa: CASSPKGQERFGGELFF; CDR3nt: TGTGCCAGCAGCCCGAAAGGTCAAGAGCGGTTCGGCGGGGAGCTGTTTTTT
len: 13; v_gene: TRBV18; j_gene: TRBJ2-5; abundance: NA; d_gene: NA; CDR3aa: CASSPRGKETQYF; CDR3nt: TGTGCCAGCTCACCTAGAGGGAAGGAGACCCAGTACTTC
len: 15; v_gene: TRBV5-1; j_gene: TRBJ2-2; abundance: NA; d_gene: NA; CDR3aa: CASSLARANTGELFF; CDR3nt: TGCGCCAGCAGCTTGGCCAGGGCAAACACCGGGGAGCTGTTTTTT
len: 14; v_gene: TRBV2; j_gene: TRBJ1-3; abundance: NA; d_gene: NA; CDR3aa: CASSGESSGNTIYF; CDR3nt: TGTGCCAGCAGCGGGGAAAGCTCTGGAAACACCATATATTTT
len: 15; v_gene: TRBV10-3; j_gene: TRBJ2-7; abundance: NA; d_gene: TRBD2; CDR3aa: CAISDGAGGPYEQYF; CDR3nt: TGTGCCATCAGTGATGGGGCGGGAGGGCCGTACGAGCAGTACTTC
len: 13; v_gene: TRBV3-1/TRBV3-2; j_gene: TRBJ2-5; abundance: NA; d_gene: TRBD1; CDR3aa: CASSLQGAETQYF; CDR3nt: TGTGCCAGCAGCCTACAGGGGGCCGAGACCCAGTACTTC
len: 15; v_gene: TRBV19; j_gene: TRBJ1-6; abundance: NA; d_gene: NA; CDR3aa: CASTELGQKDSPLHF; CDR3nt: TGTGCCAGTACCGAGTTAGGACAGAAGGATTCACCCCTCCACTTT
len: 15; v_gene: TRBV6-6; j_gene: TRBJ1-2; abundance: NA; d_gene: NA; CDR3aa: CASSPERINNYGYTF; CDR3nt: TGTGCCAGCAGTCCAGAGAGGATTAATAACTATGGCTACACCTTC
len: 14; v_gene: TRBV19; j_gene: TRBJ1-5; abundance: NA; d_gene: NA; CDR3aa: CASSFRQANQPQHF; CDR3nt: TGTGCCAGTAGTTTTAGACAGGCTAATCAGCCCCAGCATTTT
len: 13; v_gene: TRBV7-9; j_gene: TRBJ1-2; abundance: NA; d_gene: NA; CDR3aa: CASSLVRDGGYTF; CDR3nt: TGTGCCAGCAGCTTAGTCAGGGATGGTGGCTACACCTTC
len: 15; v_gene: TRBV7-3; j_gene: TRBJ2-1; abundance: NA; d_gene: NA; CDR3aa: CASSPNTQGLSEQFF; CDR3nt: TGTGCCAGCAGCCCAAATACGCAGGGATTGAGTGAGCAGTTCTTC
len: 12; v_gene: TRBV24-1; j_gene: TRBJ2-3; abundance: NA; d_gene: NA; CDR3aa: CATSGQTDTQYF; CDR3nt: TGTGCCACCAGTGGGCAGACAGATACGCAGTATTTT
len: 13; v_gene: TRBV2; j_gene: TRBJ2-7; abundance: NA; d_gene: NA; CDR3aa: CASSGESLYEQYF; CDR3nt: TGTGCCAGCAGTGGGGAGTCTCTCTACGAGCAGTACTTC
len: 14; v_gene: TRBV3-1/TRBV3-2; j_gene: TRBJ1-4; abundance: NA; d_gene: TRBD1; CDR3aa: CASSHRQGSEKLFF; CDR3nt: TGTGCCAGCAGCCACCGACAGGGTAGTGAAAAACTGTTTTTT
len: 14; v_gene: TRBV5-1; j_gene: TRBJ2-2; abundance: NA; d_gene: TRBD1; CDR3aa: CASSGDRVTGELFF; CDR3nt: TGCGCCAGCAGCGGCGACAGGGTAACCGGGGAGCTGTTTTTT
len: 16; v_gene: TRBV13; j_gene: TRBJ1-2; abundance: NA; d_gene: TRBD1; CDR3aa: CASSSHRGEYNYGYTF; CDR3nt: TGTGCCAGCAGCTCCCACAGGGGCGAATACAACTATGGCTACACCTTC
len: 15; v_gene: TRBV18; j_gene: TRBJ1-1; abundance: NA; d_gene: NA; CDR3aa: CASSPLFSRETEAFF; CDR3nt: TGTGCCAGCTCACCATTGTTCTCCAGGGAAACTGAAGCTTTCTTT
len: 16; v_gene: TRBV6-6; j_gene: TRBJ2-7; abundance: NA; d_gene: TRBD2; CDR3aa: CASSYPLAGVSYEQYF; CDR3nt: TGTGCCAGCAGTTACCCGCTAGCGGGGGTCTCCTACGAGCAGTACTTC
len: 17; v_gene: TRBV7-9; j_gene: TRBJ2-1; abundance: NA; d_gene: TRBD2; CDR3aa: CASSPPGLAALYNEQFF; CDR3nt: TGTGCCAGCAGCCCCCCGGGACTAGCGGCCCTATACAATGAGCAGTTCTTC
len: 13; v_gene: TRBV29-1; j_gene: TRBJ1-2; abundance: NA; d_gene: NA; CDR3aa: CSVFFPAIYGYTF; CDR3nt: TGCAGCGTTTTCTTCCCTGCGATATATGGCTACACCTTC
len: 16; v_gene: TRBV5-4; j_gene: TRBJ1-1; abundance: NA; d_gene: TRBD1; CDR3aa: CASSFKGGLKNTEAFF; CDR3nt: TGTGCCAGCAGCTTTAAAGGGGGCTTGAAGAACACTGAAGCTTTCTTT
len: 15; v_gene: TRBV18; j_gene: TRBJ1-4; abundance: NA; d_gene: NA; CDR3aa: CASSVNRVVSEKLFF; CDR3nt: TGTGCCAGCTCAGTAAACAGGGTGGTTTCTGAAAAACTGTTTTTT
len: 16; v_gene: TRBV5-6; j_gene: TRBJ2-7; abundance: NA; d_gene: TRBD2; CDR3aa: CASSLGWGGRRDEQYF; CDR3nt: TGTGCCAGCAGCTTAGGGTGGGGCGGGAGAAGGGACGAGCAGTACTTC
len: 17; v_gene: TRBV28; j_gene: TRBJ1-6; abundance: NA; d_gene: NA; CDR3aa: CASSLYSAQVYNSPLHF; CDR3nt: TGTGCCAGCAGTTTATATTCGGCGCAGGTTTATAATTCACCCCTCCACTTT
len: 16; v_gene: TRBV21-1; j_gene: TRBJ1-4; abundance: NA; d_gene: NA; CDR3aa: CASSKASAGENEKLFF; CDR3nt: TGTGCCAGCAGCAAAGCAAGCGCAGGGGAAAATGAAAAACTGTTTTTT
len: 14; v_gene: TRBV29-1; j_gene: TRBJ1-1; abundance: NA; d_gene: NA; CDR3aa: CSAGAGAMNTEAFF; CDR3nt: TGCAGCGCTGGGGCGGGGGCAATGAACACTGAAGCTTTCTTT
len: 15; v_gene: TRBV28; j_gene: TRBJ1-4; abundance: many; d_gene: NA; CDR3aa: CASTAGSTGYEKLFF; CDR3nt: TGTGCCAGCACCGCCGGTTCTACAGGTTATGAAAAACTGTTTTTT
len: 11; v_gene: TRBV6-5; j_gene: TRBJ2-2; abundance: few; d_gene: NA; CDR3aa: CASSTTGELFF; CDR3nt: TGTGCCAGCAGTACAACCGGGGAGCTGTTTTTT
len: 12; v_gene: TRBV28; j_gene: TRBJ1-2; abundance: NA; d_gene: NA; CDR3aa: CASRRTVNGYTF; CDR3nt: TGTGCCAGCAGGCGGACAGTCAATGGCTACACCTTC